One and the same sample provided the 12 T cell receptor beta chains below, sequenced in a study of early T cells in non-severe SARS-CoV-2 infection. From the 5' RACE reads, TCRdb called clonotypes with MiXCR, one entry per CDR3 protein. The data hold around 37,000 distinct CDR3 sequences, with approximately 9.9% observed a single time. The sample consisted of whole blood. The receptors were sampled from an adult who was a healthcare worker with PCR-confirmed SARS-CoV-2 infection or an uninfected control (not recorded which).

The genes are TRBV5-1 and TRBJ1-1; no reliable D call. Trimming removed 4 bases at V and 0 bases at J, with 10 bases between. CDR1 is SGHRS, CDR2 YFSETQ, per germline. The CDR3 spans 14 residues. CDR3 nucleotide sequence: TGCGCCAGCAGCCCTAGCGACTTGAACACTGAAGCTTTCTTT. It yields the protein CASSPSDLNTEAFF.

The chain links TRBV7-9 to TRBJ2-3; D perhaps matches TRBD1 (5 bases). The length of the CDR3 is 16 residues. V lost 4 bases, J lost 0 bases, and 14 bases lay in between. Germline V gene lookup returns CDR1 SEHNR and CDR2 FQNEAQ (reference sequence). The CDR3 DNA follows: TGTGCCAGCAGCTCTGGGGCGCCCTCCAGCACAGATACGCAGTATTTT. The encoded protein is CASSSGAPSSTDTQYF.

The rearrangement links TRBV7-9 to TRBJ2-7; D is perhaps TRBD1 (5 bases). Germline V gene sequence: CDR1 SEHNR, CDR2 FQNEAQ (reference sequence). The CDR3 is made up of 16 amino acids. Trimming took off 5 bases at V and 5 bases at J, with 22 bases between the two ends. CDR3 sequence (DNA): TGTGCCAGCAGCAACCCGAGAGTTGCAGGGCAGAACGAGCAGTACTTC. Its translation: CASSNPRVAGQNEQYF. The whole variable domain, remainder taken from reference TRBV7-9 and TRBJ2-7, is DTGVSQNPRHKITKRGQNVTFRCDPISEHNRLYWYRQTLGQGPEFLTYFQNEAQLEKSRLLSDRFSAERPKGSFSTLEIQRTEQGDSAMYLCASSNPRVAGQNEQYFGPGTRLTVT.

This clonotype has a handful of counts. J is TRBJ1-2 and V is TRBV28; TRBD1 aligns across 7 bases. CDR3 size: 13 residues. J lost 3 bases, V lost 10 bases, and 8 bases had no gene match. Germline V gene lookup returns CDR1 MDHEN and CDR2 SYDVKM. CDR3 residues: CAIQGDRDYGYTF. The DNA for the CDR3 is TGTGCCATCCAAGGGGACAGAGACTATGGCTACACCTTC.

This clonotype was observed at least ten times. The chain carries TRBV10-3 and TRBJ2-1; 9 bases match TRBD1. CDR1 and CDR2 (germline): ENHRY, SYGVKD. The CDR3 loop spans 15 amino acids. Trimming cost V 5 bases and J 8 bases; bases outside gene matches: 10. CDR3 coding DNA: TGTGCCATCAGTCTCTTGGACAGGGGAAACGATGAGCAGTTCTTC. Protein: CAISLLDRGNDEQFF.

The table lists this clonotype with many counts. The chain couples TRBV7-6 to TRBJ2-3; D is unresolved. The V end lost 4 bases, the J end lost 6 bases, and 11 bases lay between the germline ends. The CDR3 is 13 amino acids. In germline, CDR1 is SGHVS, CDR2 FNYEAQ. The CDR3 DNA reads TGTGCCAGCAGCTCCCTACCTGGGGATACGCAGTATTTT. This sequence encodes CASSSLPGDTQYF. Full variable domain (rest looked up from reference TRBV7-6 and TRBJ2-3): GAGVSQSPRYKVTKRGQDVALRCDPISGHVSLYWYRQALGQGPEFLTYFNYEAQQDKSGLPNDRFSAERPEGSISTLTIQRTEQRDSAMYRCASSSLPGDTQYFGPGTRLTVL.

The table lists this clonotype with many counts. The rearrangement joins TRBV5-1 to TRBJ2-7; the match to TRBD1 covers 7 bases. CDR1 is SGHRS, CDR2 YFSETQ, per germline. J gave up 2 bases and V 5 bases, and 7 bases lay outside the gene matches. This CDR3 region has 14 residues. CDR3 in amino acids: CASREAGTAYEQYF. CDR3 coding DNA: TGCGCCAGCAGGGAAGCCGGGACAGCCTACGAGCAGTACTTC.

The sample holds many counts of this clonotype. This chain uses TRBV20-1 with TRBJ2-5, with 7 bases identical to TRBD1. CDR3 length: 15 residues. V dropped 0 bases and J dropped 5; count of bases not matched to a gene: 9. Germline V gene data show CDR1 as DFQATT and CDR2 as SNEGSKA (reference sequence). The CDR3: CSARDHQGDLETQYF. The CDR3 DNA is TGCAGTGCTAGAGATCACCAGGGGGATTTGGAGACCCAGTACTTC.

CDR3 sequence (DNA): TGTGCCAGCAAGCGGGGTAGTGATCCAGATACGCAGTATTTT. Translated: CASKRGSDPDTQYF. The V gene is TRBV7-2, the J gene TRBJ2-3; 7 nucleotides agree with TRBD2. CDR3 length: 14 residues. From germline, CDR1 is SGHTA and CDR2 FQGNSA. V trimming: 7 bases; J trimming: 4 bases; junction bases outside the gene matches: 8.

This clonotype was seen repeatedly, ten times or more. The chain employs TRBV29-1 and TRBJ2-5; D is undetermined. The CDR3 runs to 13 residues. Trimming stripped 4 bases from V and 2 bases from J, with 11 bases between. CDR1 is SQVTM and CDR2 is ANQGSEA in the germline V gene. The CDR3 sequence is CSVGHRMQETQYF. The CDR3 DNA reads as TGCAGCGTTGGGCACAGAATGCAAGAGACCCAGTACTTC.

The gene calls are TRBV7-9 and TRBJ2-7; 10 nucleotides match TRBD1. CDR1 and CDR2 (germline): SEHNR, FQNEAQ (reference sequence). The CDR3 runs 16 residues. V lost 5 bases to trimming and J lost 6 bases; unmatched junction nucleotides: 13. The CDR3 DNA reads as TGTGCCAGCAGCCTGTTCCGGGACAGGGGAGGGTTCGAGCAGTACTTC. This encodes CASSLFRDRGGFEQYF.

This clonotype has a count of ten or more. This chain connects TRBV4-3 to TRBJ2-2; D gene unclear. Germline CDR1 and CDR2: LGHNA and YSLEER. This CDR3 has 13 amino acids. V was pared by 4 bases and J by 7 bases, with 10 bases between. CDR3 residues: CASSRVTDGELFF. The CDR3 DNA follows: TGCGCCAGCAGCCGAGTTACGGACGGGGAGCTGTTTTTT.